This TCR beta chain was retrieved from a study of early T cells in non-severe SARS-CoV-2 infection. This clonotype was seen once. The junction and the germline gene differ at one end; a read error may be behind it. Germline V lookup: CDR1 MGHDK, CDR2 SYGVNS. CDR3 size: 15 residues. Attached unique molecular identifiers marked individual cDNA molecules. TCRdb reprocessed the 5' RACE reads with MiXCR, giving one entry per CDR3 protein. The sample has some 87,000 distinct CDR3 sequences, 13% seen once. The sample consisted of whole blood. The chain combines TRBV25-1 with TRBJ2-7; 7 nucleotides match TRBD1. This sequence originates from an adult who was a healthcare worker with PCR-confirmed SARS-CoV-2 infection or an uninfected control (not recorded which). The CDR3 DNA reads TGTGCCGGCAGTGAATCAAAGGGGGCGCATGACGAGCAGTACTTC. Its protein is CAGSESKGAHDEQYF.